A single sample is the source of the 8 T cell receptor beta chains below, sequenced in a study of identical twins. TCRdb reprocessed the 5' RACE reads via MiXCR and lists one record per CDR3 protein. In the table there are 350,000 or so distinct CDR3 sequences, roughly 9% of which are singletons. The sequencing sample was made of naive T cells sorted from blood. The receptors originated from a woman in her 50s in good health.

This clonotype was seen at least ten times. The gene calls are TRBV15 and TRBJ1-6; D might be TRBD1 (6 bases). The CDR3 contains 13 residues. CDR1 LNHNV and CDR2 YYDKDF come from the germline V gene (reference sequence). Trimming cost V 9 bases and J 10 bases, with 16 bases left between them. CDR3 coding DNA: TGTGCCACGCAACAGGGAGTAGGATCACCCCTCCACTTT. Amino acids: CATQQGVGSPLHF.

This clonotype showed up many times. The rearrangement joins TRBV9 to TRBJ2-1, with TRBD1 matching over 11 bases. With V trimmed by 1 base and J by 7 bases, 4 bases remained unmatched. Germline CDR1 SGDLS, CDR2 YYNGEE. This CDR3 region has 15 residues. The CDR3 is CASSVLGQGANEQFF. The CDR3 bases are TGTGCCAGCAGCGTACTAGGACAGGGGGCAAATGAGCAGTTCTTC.

The V and J genes are TRBV10-2 and TRBJ2-6; D possibly uses TRBD1 or TRBD2 (5 bases each). Germline-derived CDR1 and CDR2 are WSHSY and SAAADI. CDR3 length: 16 residues. Trimming left V 4 bases short and J 1 base short, with 11 bases between. CDR3 DNA sequence: TGCGCCAGCAGTGCGGGACGTACGTCTGGGGCCAACGTCCTGACTTTC. This gives the protein CASSAGRTSGANVLTF.

This clonotype was found a few times. This chain connects TRBV2 to TRBJ2-7; 11 positions agree with TRBD1. There are 13 residues in the CDR3. V was clipped by 9 bases and J by 1 base; unmatched bases: 2. Germline lookup yields CDR1 SNHLY and CDR2 FYNNEI. CDR3 sequence reads: CARGTGGSYEQYF. The CDR3 DNA reads TGTGCCAGGGGGACAGGGGGTTCCTACGAGCAGTACTTC.

This clonotype was recorded a few times. V and J are TRBV29-1 and TRBJ2-1, with 11 bases fitting TRBD2. CDR1 is SQVTM and CDR2 is ANQGSEA in the germline V gene. The CDR3 extends over 19 amino acids. Losses at the gene ends were 5 bases for V and 6 bases for J; bases not matched to a gene: 21. The CDR3 DNA sequence: TGCAGCGTTATGGGTGCCGGATTGGGGTGGACTAGCGGGCTCAATGAGCAGTTCTTC. Its protein product is CSVMGAGLGWTSGLNEQFF.

The chain is built from TRBV12-3 or TRBV12-4 and TRBJ2-2; tentatively, D is TRBD2 (6 bases). This CDR3 region has 15 residues. V was trimmed by 7 bases and J by 0 bases, leaving 12 bases between them. The CDR3 here is CASTYGGTNTGELFF. CDR3 DNA sequence: TGTGCCAGCACCTATGGGGGGACGAACACCGGGGAGCTGTTTTTT.

A few counts support this clonotype. This chain joins TRBV12-3 or TRBV12-4 and TRBJ2-1; 7 positions agree with TRBD1. V shed 6 bases, J shed 15 bases, and the junction held 20 bases outside the gene matches. The CDR3 covers 15 residues. CDR3 protein: CASSQQGQPTWGPFF. DNA for the CDR3: TGTGCCAGCAGCCAACAGGGGCAACCGACGTGGGGTCCGTTCTTC.

The chain joins TRBV29-1 to TRBJ2-1; D gene ambiguous. Between the trimmed V and J ends, which lost 5 bases and 4 bases, there was a span of 15 bases. Germline CDR1 and CDR2: SQVTM and ANQGSEA. There are 14 residues in the CDR3. This CDR3 reads CSVPHRVNYNEQFF. The CDR3 DNA sequence: TGCAGCGTTCCCCACCGCGTTAATTACAATGAGCAGTTCTTC.